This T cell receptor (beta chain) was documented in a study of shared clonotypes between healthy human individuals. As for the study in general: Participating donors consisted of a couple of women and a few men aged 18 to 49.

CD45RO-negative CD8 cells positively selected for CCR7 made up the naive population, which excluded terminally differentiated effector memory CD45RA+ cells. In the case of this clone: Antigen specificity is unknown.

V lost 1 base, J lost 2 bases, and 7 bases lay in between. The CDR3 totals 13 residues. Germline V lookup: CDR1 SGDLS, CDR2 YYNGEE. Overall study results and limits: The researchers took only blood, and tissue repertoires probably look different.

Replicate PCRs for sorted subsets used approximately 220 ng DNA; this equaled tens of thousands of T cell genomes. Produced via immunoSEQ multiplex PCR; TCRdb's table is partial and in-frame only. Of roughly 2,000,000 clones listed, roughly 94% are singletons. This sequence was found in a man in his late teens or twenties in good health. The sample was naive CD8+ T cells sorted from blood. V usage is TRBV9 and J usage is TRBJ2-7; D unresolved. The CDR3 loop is CASSVQETYEQYF. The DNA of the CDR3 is TGTGCCAGCAGCGTACAGGAAACCTACGAGCAGTACTTC.